The clone carrying this TCR beta chain was found many times. This entry comes from a study of T cells in Graves' hyperthyroidism and ophthalmopathy. Amplified regions were TCR beta CDR3 sequences from RNA transcripts. Primed by the HTBI set, a first-round RT-PCR was run on the TCR CDR3. TCRdb reprocessed the multiplex PCR reads via MiXCR and lists one record per CDR3 protein. The sample includes under 500,000 distinct CDR3 sequences, around 15% of them seen just once. The V and J ends lost 4 bases and 4 bases respectively, with 17 bases between them. This CDR3 is 15 amino acids long. The germline V gene encodes CDR1 SGHRS and CDR2 YFSETQ.

Sequencing used blood. This TCR was sampled from a man between 45 and 60 years old with Graves' ophthalmopathy. This chain joins TRBV5-1 and TRBJ1-2; D is unclear. In nucleotides, the CDR3 is TGCGCCAGCAGCGGCGGCCCAGACATGATCTATGGCTACACCTTC. This translates into CASSGGPDMIYGYTF.